A selection of T cell receptor beta chains follows, all from one sample in a study of blood T cell repertoires in COVID-19. Profiling relied on immunoSEQ multiplex PCR, and the TCRdb table lists in-frame clones only, not all of them. The sample shows over 450,000 clones, 70% to 90% of them seen only once. Sequencing input: peripheral blood. The receptor set was obtained from a woman aged 45-60 years with COVID-19, enrolled during active disease. Both conserved end residues are part of each CDR3. D genes are given only for firm matches. Expanded clones are given a class, and other clones once, few, many or no size at all.

TRBV5-4	NA	TRBJ2-5	NA	TGTGCCAGCAGCTTGGAGACAGGCAAGGAGACCCAGTACTTC	CASSLETGKETQYF
TRBV5-4	TRBD2	TRBJ2-1	NA	TGTGCCAGCAGCGGGACAAGCGGGGGCTACAATGAGCAGTTCTTC	CASSGTSGGYNEQFF
TRBV6-5	TRBD1	TRBJ2-7	once	TGTGCCAGCAGTTACTCTCCGGGACAGGGAAACGAGCAGTACTTC	CASSYSPGQGNEQYF
TRBV10-2	NA	TRBJ1-1	NA	TGCGCCAGCTTAAACGGGGGCACTGAAGCTTTCTTT	CASLNGGTEAFF
TRBV5-6	NA	TRBJ2-7	NA	TGTGCCAGCAGCTATGACAGAAACTACGAGCAGTACTTC	CASSYDRNYEQYF
TRBV7-9	TRBD1	TRBJ2-3	NA	TGTGCCAGCAGCTTAGGGGGACAGGTTATTACAGATACGCAGTATTTT	CASSLGGQVITDTQYF
TRBV5-1	NA	TRBJ1-4	NA	TGCGCCAGCAGCTTGTCGCCCCAGGGGCAGGTTAATGAAAAACTGTTTTTT	CASSLSPQGQVNEKLFF
TRBV14	TRBD1	TRBJ1-4	NA	TGTGCCAGCAGTCCGACAGGGGTCGGAGAAAAACTGTTTTTT	CASSPTGVGEKLFF
TRBV14	NA	TRBJ1-1	NA	TGTGCCAGCAGCCAAGATTTGGGAGTGACCGACTCAATGAACACTGAAGCTTTCTTT	CASSQDLGVTDSMNTEAFF
TRBV2	TRBD1	TRBJ2-6	once	TGTGCCAGCAGTGAAGCGGGACAGGGGGCGGCTGGGGCCAACGTCCTGACTTTC	CASSEAGQGAAGANVLTF
TRBV29-1	TRBD1	TRBJ2-3	few	TGCAGCGCACAGACCCAGGGGGCACGCACAGATACGCAGTATTTT	CSAQTQGARTDTQYF
TRBV5-1	TRBD2	TRBJ2-5	NA	TGCGCCAGCTTTAATGGACTAGCGGGGGGCCTTCAAGAGACCCAGTACTTC	CASFNGLAGGLQETQYF
TRBV7-9	NA	TRBJ1-3	NA	TGTGCCAGCAGCTTAGGGCGGTTTCAGGGTCTCTCCTCTGGAAACACCATATATTTT	CASSLGRFQGLSSGNTIYF
TRBV5-8	NA	TRBJ1-3	NA	TGTGCCAGCAGCTTGGAGCGGGGAAACACCATATATTTT	CASSLERGNTIYF
TRBV2	NA	TRBJ1-2	NA	TGTGCCAGCAGTGAAGTCCTTAACTCCCTTGGCTACACCTTC	CASSEVLNSLGYTF
TRBV6-2/TRBV6-3	TRBD1	TRBJ1-2	once	TGTGCCAGCAGTTATGGAGGGACAGCCGAAGAAAAATATGGCTACACCTTC	CASSYGGTAEEKYGYTF
TRBV30	TRBD2	TRBJ2-2	NA	TGTGCCTGGAGTGTACGGCGGGGGGGCCCCGGGGAGCTGTTTTTT	CAWSVRRGGPGELFF
TRBV6-5	NA	TRBJ2-1	NA	TGTGCCAGCAGTTTCAGGGTTGGTGAGCAGTTCTTC	CASSFRVGEQFF
TRBV9	NA	TRBJ1-1	NA	TGTGCCAGCAGCCCCCAAGGGGGGGTAGGCACTGAAGCTTTCTTT	CASSPQGGVGTEAFF
TRBV4-2	TRBD2	TRBJ2-3	NA	TGTGCCAGCAGCCAAGATCTCCTAGCGGTCACAGATACGCAGTATTTT	CASSQDLLAVTDTQYF
TRBV18	NA	TRBJ1-2	once	TGTGCCAGCTCACCGGGAGGGACGGGAGCATTCTATGGCTACACCTTC	CASSPGGTGAFYGYTF
TRBV24-1	TRBD1	TRBJ2-6	NA	TGTGCCACCTCTGGGGGGGACAGGGGGAGCTCTGGGGCCAACGTCCTGACTTTC	CATSGGDRGSSGANVLTF
TRBV9	NA	TRBJ2-5	NA	TGTGCCAGCAGCGTATCAGGGCACCAAGAGACCCAGTACTTC	CASSVSGHQETQYF
TRBV7-9	NA	TRBJ2-7	NA	TGTGCCAGCAGCCAGAAAATCTACGAGCAGTACTTC	CASSQKIYEQYF
TRBV28	TRBD2	TRBJ2-1	NA	TGTGCCAGCAGTTTGCGGGGGTCCTACAATGAGCAGTTCTTC	CASSLRGSYNEQFF
TRBV15	NA	TRBJ1-2	NA	TGTGCCACCAGCAGAAGGACAGTCTATGGCTACACCTTC	CATSRRTVYGYTF
TRBV7-8	TRBD2	TRBJ2-1	NA	TGTGCCAGCAGCCCGCTCCCGCGGGGGAGGGAGCAGTTCTTC	CASSPLPRGREQFF
TRBV19	NA	TRBJ1-1	NA	TGTGCCAGTAGTATGAGTTCCAACACTGAAGCTTTCTTT	CASSMSSNTEAFF